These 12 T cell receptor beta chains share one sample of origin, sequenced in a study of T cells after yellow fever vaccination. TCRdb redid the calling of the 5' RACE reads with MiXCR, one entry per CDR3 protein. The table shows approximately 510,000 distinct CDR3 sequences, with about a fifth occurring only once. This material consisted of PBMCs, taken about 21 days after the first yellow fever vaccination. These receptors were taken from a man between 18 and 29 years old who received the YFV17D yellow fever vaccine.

The CDR3 nucleotides read TGTGCCAGCAGTTTCGGCTTCTCTGGAAACACCATATATTTT. Translated, it gives CASSFGFSGNTIYF. V and J are TRBV28 and TRBJ1-3; D is undetermined. Germline V gene sequence: CDR1 MDHEN, CDR2 SYDVKM. Trimming left V 3 bases short and J 0 bases short, with 6 bases between. This CDR3 is 14 amino acids long.

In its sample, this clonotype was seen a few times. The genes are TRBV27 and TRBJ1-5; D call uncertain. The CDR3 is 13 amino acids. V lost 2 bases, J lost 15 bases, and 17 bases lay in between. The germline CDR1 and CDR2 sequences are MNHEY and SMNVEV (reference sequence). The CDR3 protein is CASSLSFRTDRHF. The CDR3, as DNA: TGTGCCAGCAGTTTAAGTTTTCGAACGGATCGGCATTTT.

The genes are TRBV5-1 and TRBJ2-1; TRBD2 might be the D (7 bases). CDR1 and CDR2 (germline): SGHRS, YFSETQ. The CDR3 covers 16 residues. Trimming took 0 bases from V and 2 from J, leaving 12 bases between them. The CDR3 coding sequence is TGCGCCAGCAGCTTGGTTTCGGGGGGCCCCTACAATGAGCAGTTCTTC. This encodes CASSLVSGGPYNEQFF.

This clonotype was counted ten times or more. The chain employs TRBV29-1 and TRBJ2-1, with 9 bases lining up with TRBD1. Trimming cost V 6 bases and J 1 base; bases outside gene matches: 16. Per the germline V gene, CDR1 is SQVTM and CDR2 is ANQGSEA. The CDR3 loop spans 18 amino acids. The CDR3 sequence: CSVQTGTGLRGSYNEQFF. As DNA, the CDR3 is TGCAGCGTCCAAACCGGGACAGGGTTACGTGGGTCCTACAATGAGCAGTTCTTC.

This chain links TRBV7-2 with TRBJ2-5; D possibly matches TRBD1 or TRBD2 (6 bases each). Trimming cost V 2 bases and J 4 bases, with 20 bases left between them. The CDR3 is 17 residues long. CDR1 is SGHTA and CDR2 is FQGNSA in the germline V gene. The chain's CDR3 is CASSLILGGARLETQYF. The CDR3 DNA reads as TGTGCCAGCAGCTTAATTTTGGGGGGCGCGAGACTAGAGACCCAGTACTTC.

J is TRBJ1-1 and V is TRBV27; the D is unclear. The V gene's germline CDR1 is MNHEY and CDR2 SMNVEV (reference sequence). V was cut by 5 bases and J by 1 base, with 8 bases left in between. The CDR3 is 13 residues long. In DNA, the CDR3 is TGTGCCAGCAGTACTTATACGAACACTGAAGCTTTCTTT. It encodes CASSTYTNTEAFF.

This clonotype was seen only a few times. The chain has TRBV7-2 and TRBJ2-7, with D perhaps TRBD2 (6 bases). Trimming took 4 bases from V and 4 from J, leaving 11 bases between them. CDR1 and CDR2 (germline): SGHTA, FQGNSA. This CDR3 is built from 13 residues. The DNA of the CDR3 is TGTGCCAGCAGCTCCTCGGGGAGGTACGAGCAGTACTTC. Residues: CASSSSGRYEQYF.

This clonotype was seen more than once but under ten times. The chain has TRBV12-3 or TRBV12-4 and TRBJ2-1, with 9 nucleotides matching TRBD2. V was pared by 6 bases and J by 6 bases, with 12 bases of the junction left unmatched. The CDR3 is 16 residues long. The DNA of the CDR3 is TGTGCCAGCAGCCCCATGGGGCGGGGGGGGTTCAATGAGCAGTTCTTC. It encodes CASSPMGRGGFNEQFF.

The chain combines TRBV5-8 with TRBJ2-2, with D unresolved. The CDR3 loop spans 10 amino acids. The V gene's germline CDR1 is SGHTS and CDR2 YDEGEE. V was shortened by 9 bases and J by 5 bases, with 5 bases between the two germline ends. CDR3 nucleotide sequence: TGTGCCATCGGAACCGGGGAGCTGTTTTTT. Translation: CAIGTGELFF. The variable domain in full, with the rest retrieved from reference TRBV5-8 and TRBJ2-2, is EAGVTQSPTHLIKTRGQQATLRCSPISGHTSVYWYQQALGLGLQFLLWYDEGEERNRGNFPPRFSGRQFPNYSSELNVNALELEDSALYLCAIGTGELFFGEGSRLTVL.

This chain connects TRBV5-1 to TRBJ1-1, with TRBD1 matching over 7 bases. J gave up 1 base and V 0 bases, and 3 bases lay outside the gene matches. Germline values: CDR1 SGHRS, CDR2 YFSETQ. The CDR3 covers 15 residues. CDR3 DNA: TGCGCCAGCAGCTTGGACGGACAGGCGAACACTGAAGCTTTCTTT. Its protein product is CASSLDGQANTEAFF.

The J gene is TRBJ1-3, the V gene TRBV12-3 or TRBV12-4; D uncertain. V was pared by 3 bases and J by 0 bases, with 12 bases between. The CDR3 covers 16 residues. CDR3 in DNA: TGTGCCAGCAGTTTGGAGGCGCTCCGCTCTGGAAACACCATATATTTT. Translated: CASSLEALRSGNTIYF.

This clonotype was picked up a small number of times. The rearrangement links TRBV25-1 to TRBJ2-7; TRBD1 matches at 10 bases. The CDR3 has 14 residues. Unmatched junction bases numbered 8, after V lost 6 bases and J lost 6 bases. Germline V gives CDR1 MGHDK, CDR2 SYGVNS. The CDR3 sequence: CASRKTGGSFEQYF. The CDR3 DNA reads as TGTGCCAGCAGAAAGACAGGGGGCTCTTTCGAGCAGTACTTC.